These 3 T cell receptor beta chains share one sample of origin, sequenced in a study of CD8+CD57+ T cells in acquired aplastic anemia. TCR beta VDJ and CDR3 profiles were obtained from a genomic DNA template. MiXCR was run by TCRdb on the reads, yielding one entry per CDR3 protein. The data contain about 190,000 distinct CDR3 sequences, around half of them singletons. Previously, flow cytometry had revealed CD8+CD57+ cell expansion in the patients chosen for sequencing. Specimen: sorted CD4+, CD8+, or CD8+CD57+ T cells (not recorded which) from PBMCs. The receptors were gathered from a human donor with aplastic anemia.

This clonotype was detected ten times or more. CDR3 DNA sequence: TGCGCCAGCAGCTTGGGAGAGGTGGGGAATCAGCCCCAGCATTTT. It codes for CASSLGEVGNQPQHF. The chain employs TRBV5-1 and TRBJ1-5, with unresolved D. The CDR3 consists of 15 residues. Trimming left V 0 bases short and J 4 bases short, with 11 bases between. CDR1 and CDR2 from the germline V gene are SGHRS and YFSETQ.

V is TRBV15 and J is TRBJ2-7; 11 bases map to TRBD2. The CDR3 spans 16 residues. Germline loops: CDR1 LNHNV, CDR2 YYDKDF (reference sequence). J lost 0 bases, V lost 2 bases, and 3 bases had no gene match. The CDR3 spells CATSRTTSGISYEQYF. CDR3 sequence (DNA): TGTGCCACCAGCAGAACGACTAGCGGGATCTCCTACGAGCAGTACTTC.

This clonotype was recorded at least ten times. Since the CDR3 does not end with the conserved phenylalanine or tryptophan, this likely comes from a read error. No DNA is shown, since the ends of the CDR3 on it are uncertain; the CDR3 is the one TCRdb lists. The chain combines TRBV2 with TRBJ2-5; the tabulated D call, TRBD1, remains unverified against the DNA. The CDR3 numbers 11 amino acids, ends counted. Per germline, CDR1 SNHLY and CDR2 FYNNEI. CDR3 region: CASSPDRVPYL.